This entry is about one T cell receptor (beta chain). Generated by immunoSEQ multiplex PCR, the TCRdb table keeps only in-frame clones and is missing some. The table shows nearly 70,000 clones, with roughly 87% occurring only once. The data originate from a study of blood T cell repertoires in COVID-19. A Seattle source enrolled patients during active infection and followed them longitudinally. V dropped 3 bases and J dropped 0 bases, with 11 bases sitting between them. CDR1 is MNHNS, CDR2 SASEGT, per germline. The CDR3 is made up of 16 amino acids. The chain has TRBV6-1 and TRBJ2-2; tentative D call: TRBD1 (6 bases). The sample consisted of peripheral blood. This TCR derives from a woman in her forties or fifties with COVID-19, enrolled during active disease. CDR3 sequence: CASSDLRGANTGELFF. As DNA, the CDR3 is TGTGCCAGCAGTGATCTCAGGGGTGCGAACACCGGGGAGCTGTTTTTT.